This T cell receptor beta chain was recorded in a study of neoadjuvant nivolumab and ipilimumab in lung cancer (dated by TCRdb to the early 2020s). Regarding the complete study: Intravenous nivolumab was dosed at 3 mg/kg on days 1, 15 and 29, and in the combination arm ipilimumab 1 mg/kg was added on day 1 only. TCR repertoires in pretherapy (baseline) peripheral blood were compared with TCR repertoires in tumors resected at surgery after neoadjuvant immune checkpoint blockade. Of the 44 patients with operable NSCLC treated in the trial, around 23 were randomized to nivolumab monotherapy and some 21 to nivolumab plus ipilimumab. The primary endpoint of the trial was the rate of major pathologic response (MPR) in the intention-to-treat population of each study arm. Seven patients had matched pretherapy and resected tumor pairs analyzed, with four treated with nivolumab and three with nivolumab plus ipilimumab.

The library came from the immunoSEQ multiplex PCR assay. For the original study's pipeline: Richness and clonality were used to summarize the repertoires, and clones that significantly expanded or contracted between pre- and post-therapy samples were identified. TCRdb obtained this table from immuneACCESS and retained in-frame rearrangements with V and J assigned. These tables miss some clones; where compared with another copy, unresolved V genes account for less than half of the shortfall, and the remainder is unexplained. The D gene and trimming were derived from the DNA, and the V and J assignments and clone size from that table. The sample data list over 6,000 clones, and over 80% of these were observed just once. The top ten constitute 4.5% to 5% of the sample. Beyond this particular receptor, the publication reports: Pretherapy blood TCR richness correlated positively with richness in tumors resected after neoadjuvant therapy (Spearman R ~ 0.79). A small number of samples was subjected to TCR sequencing. No significant correlation was found between TCR clonality and pathologic tumor regression, and only one major-pathologic-response sample was available for the clonality analysis. TCR richness and clonality were greater in resected tumors than in tumor-adjacent uninvolved lung, and increases were seen in more dual-therapy-treated tumors. From pretherapy to surgery, tumor T-cell richness and clonality increased in three of three dual-therapy tumors but in only two of four nivolumab-treated tumors.

As encoded in the germline V gene, CDR1 is KGHSH while CDR2 is LQKENI. V loses 1 base of germline sequence and J loses 0 bases, and the interval between the two ends is 7 bases. From cysteine to phenylalanine, the CDR3 is 15 amino acids long. Only CDR3 DNA remains: 45 bases, in frame from the first base. The time point label on this specimen signifies: at surgical resection after neoadjuvant nivolumab +/- ipilimumab. Samples came from the phase 2 randomized NEOSTAR trial, which tested neoadjuvant nivolumab or nivolumab plus ipilimumab followed by surgery in operable NSCLC. Notes on this clone: No cognate antigen has been identified for it. No clone much larger than this one lies a single base away; base qualities are absent.

The sequencing here drew on tumor tissue, taken after neoadjuvant nivolumab, alone or with ipilimumab, at or shortly before surgery. Here the chain combines TRBV18 and TRBJ1-3, with the D segment identity uncertain. This TCR derives from an adult with non-small cell lung cancer. The CDR3 region has the sequence CASSPREGSGNTIYF. The DNA sequence follows: TGTGCCAGCTCACCACGGGAAGGCTCTGGAAACACCATATATTTT. Reference TRBV18 and TRBJ1-3 proteins supply the regions before and after the CDR3; the full variable domain is: NAGVMQNPRHLVRRRGQEARLRCSPMKGHSHVYWYRQLPEEGLKFMVYLQKENIIDESGMPKERFSAEFPKEGPSILRIQQVVRGDSAAYFCASSPREGSGNTIYFGEGSWLTVV.